Here is one T cell receptor beta chain with its context. The data were produced by immunoSEQ multiplex PCR, yet TCRdb's version contains in-frame clones alone and is incomplete. The sample includes some 1,400,000 clones, approximately 97% of them seen just once. This entry belongs to a study of shared clonotypes between healthy human individuals. The CDR3 extends over 19 amino acids. CDR1 and CDR2 from the germline V gene are SGHTA and FQGNSA. The ends lost 0 bases at V and 5 bases at J; junction bases unmatched: 12. Sequenced sample: naive CD4+ T cells sorted from blood. Subset specified: CD45RA+ positively selected. This TCR came from a young man in good health. The chain couples TRBV7-2 to TRBJ2-5; TRBD2 agrees at 13 bases. The DNA for the CDR3 is TGTGCCAGCAGCTTAGCGGGGTGGACTAGCGGGAGCCGTAGGGAGACCCAGTACTTC. Residues: CASSLAGWTSGSRRETQYF. Drawing the rest from reference TRBV7-2 and TRBJ2-5, the complete variable domain is GAGVSQSPSNKVTEKGKDVELRCDPISGHTALYWYRQSLGQGLEFLIYFQGNSAPDKSGLPSDRFSAERTGGSVSTLTIQRTQQEDSAVYLCASSLAGWTSGSRRETQYFGPGTRLLVL.